A single T cell receptor (beta chain) is shown here with its context. As yet, its antigen is unknown. These data come from a study of shared clonotypes between healthy human individuals. Cells designated naive CD8 were CD45RO-negative and were positively selected for CCR7, with terminally differentiated effector memory CD45RA+ cells excluded. Study donors comprised healthy, HIV-negative adults devoid of recent acute infection or vaccination. Notes on the study in general: Several donors showed sharing of approximately 5% of naive CD4 clonotypes.

Genomic DNA per cell subset filled all wells of several immunoSEQ plates. TCRdb's table, derived via immunoSEQ multiplex PCR, lists solely in-frame clones and lacks some. The sample lists 750,000 to 1,000,000 clones, nearly 95% seen once, with under 30% in the top ten. The germline V and J ends were trimmed by 0 bases and 6 bases, with 19 bases remaining between them. The CDR3 is made up of 17 amino acids. In germline, CDR1 is SGDLS, CDR2 YYNGEE. Input material: naive CD8+ T cells sorted from blood. This chain connects TRBV9 to TRBJ2-1, with a possible D match to TRBD1 (5 bases). The sequence derives from a man aged 30-40 years in good health. Here the CDR3 DNA reads TGTGCCAGCAGCGTAGCCAGGGTATGGGTCACACGCAATGAGCAGTTCTTC. Translation gives CASSVARVWVTRNEQFF.